The sequence of this T cell receptor (beta chain) was determined in a study of blood T cells in healthy people across ages. Concerning this clonotype: Its antigen is as yet unknown.

Points from the study as a whole: PBMCs went unsorted, and a conclusive naive versus antigen-experienced comparison was therefore prevented. There were more naive CD4+ cells and higher diversity in long-lived donors than in aged donors.

The second PCR ran about 6 to 12 cycles with a sample-barcoded 5' primer and J-beta primers. TCRdb re-analysed the 5' RACE reads in MiXCR, keeping a single row per CDR3 protein. The data show 800,000 or so distinct CDR3 sequences, with around 62% seen just once and about a quarter held by the top ten. Donors were systemically healthy Caucasian individuals from Russia aged about 6 to 95 years. Each sample had at least 6.5 million PBMCs isolated. Looked up from germline, CDR1 is MNHNS and CDR2 is SASEGT. The CDR3 length is 16 residues. V was pared by 7 bases and J by 1 base, with 19 bases between. The chain carries TRBV6-1 and TRBJ2-5; possible D gene TRBD2, 5 bases. This receptor was identified in a young man in good health. The source material was blood. The chain's CDR3 is CASIRIRWGAQETQYF. CDR3 nucleotides: TGTGCCAGCATTAGGATCCGGTGGGGAGCCCAAGAGACCCAGTACTTC.